A selection of T cell receptor beta chains follows, all from one sample in a study of blood T cells in healthy people across ages. TCRdb reprocessed the 5' RACE reads via MiXCR and lists one record per CDR3 protein. Among hundreds of thousands of distinct CDR3 sequences, about 27% were seen once, and the ten largest hold approximately 4%. These data also featured in a second study, about T cells of mothers and their children.

Sequenced sample: blood. The receptor source for this set is a boy between 2 and 10 years old in good health. Each CDR3 is given with its conserved first and last residue.

j_gene: .; v_gene: TRBV2; CDR3aa: CASSGGTSGIHEQYF
j_gene: .; v_gene: TRBV14; CDR3aa: CASSQVLQPYEQYF
j_gene: TRBJ2-7; v_gene: TRBV29-1; CDR3aa: CSVDLGQGAYEQYF
j_gene: TRBJ1-5; v_gene: TRBV7-9; CDR3aa: CASSLEGQGWYVNQPQHF
j_gene: TRBJ1-5; v_gene: TRBV7-2; CDR3aa: CASSSGLPRNQPQHF
j_gene: .; v_gene: TRBV4-1; CDR3aa: CASSQDQSTSDFEQFF
j_gene: TRBJ1-4; v_gene: TRBV10-3; CDR3aa: CAISESTRGSGREKLFF
j_gene: TRBJ1-1; v_gene: TRBV6-5; CDR3aa: CASSARLLNTEAFF
j_gene: TRBJ2-3; v_gene: TRBV12-3/TRBV12-4; CDR3aa: CASSWGTDTQYF
j_gene: TRBJ2-7; v_gene: TRBV20-1; CDR3aa: CSATGTSYEQYF
j_gene: TRBJ2-4; v_gene: TRBV6-5; CDR3aa: CASSSTGTGKNIQYF
j_gene: TRBJ2-1; v_gene: TRBV12-3/TRBV12-4; CDR3aa: CASSLGTGNNEQFF
j_gene: .; v_gene: TRBV2; CDR3aa: CATGTSGINEQFF
j_gene: .; v_gene: TRBV21-1; CDR3aa: CASSPHSYEQYF
j_gene: TRBJ2-7; v_gene: TRBV12-3/TRBV12-4; CDR3aa: CASSSNSGYEQYF
j_gene: TRBJ2-5; v_gene: TRBV2; CDR3aa: CASSAPFLYEQNF
j_gene: TRBJ1-4; v_gene: TRBV7-9; CDR3aa: CASSSTNHGRVATEKLFF
j_gene: TRBJ2-3; v_gene: TRBV20-1; CDR3aa: CSAIVSADTQYF
j_gene: TRBJ2-1; v_gene: TRBV29-1; CDR3aa: CSVLLLPGLAGVPYNEQLF
j_gene: TRBJ2-7; v_gene: TRBV15; CDR3aa: CATSRDSQGPYEQYF
j_gene: .; v_gene: TRBV7-2; CDR3aa: CATTSGRPEQFF
j_gene: TRBJ2-1; v_gene: TRBV20-1; CDR3aa: CSAPLAGGNNEQFF
j_gene: TRBJ1-2; v_gene: TRBV2; CDR3aa: CASTLQGRYGYTF
j_gene: TRBJ2-4; v_gene: TRBV6-5; CDR3aa: CASKTGRSAKNIQYF
j_gene: TRBJ1-2; v_gene: TRBV2; CDR3aa: CASSESQDYGYTF
j_gene: TRBJ2-2; v_gene: TRBV11-2; CDR3aa: CASSWNRGGTGELFF
j_gene: TRBJ1-1; v_gene: TRBV29-1; CDR3aa: CSAGQGAMSTEAFF
j_gene: TRBJ2-3; v_gene: TRBV7-9; CDR3aa: CASSPMLAVEDTQYF
j_gene: TRBJ2-5; v_gene: TRBV7-2; CDR3aa: CASSRRDRGTQYF
j_gene: TRBJ1-4; v_gene: TRBV5-1; CDR3aa: CASSFGEGAREKLFF
j_gene: TRBJ1-4; v_gene: TRBV15; CDR3aa: CATSRDPGQGSEKLFF
j_gene: TRBJ2-2; v_gene: TRBV3-1; CDR3aa: CASSPSIGGELFF
j_gene: TRBJ1-2; v_gene: TRBV5-5; CDR3aa: CVSSQQGTYGYTF
j_gene: TRBJ1-6; v_gene: TRBV7-2; CDR3aa: CASSSATGGEPLHF
j_gene: TRBJ2-6; v_gene: TRBV29-1; CDR3aa: CSVEGADRTGANVLTF
j_gene: TRBJ2-3; v_gene: TRBV20-1; CDR3aa: CSARSSGIVAQYF
j_gene: TRBJ2-7; v_gene: TRBV4-3; CDR3aa: CASSQDNGYEQYF
j_gene: TRBJ2-3; v_gene: TRBV5-1; CDR3aa: CASSLREGSSTDTQYF
j_gene: TRBJ1-2; v_gene: TRBV4-2; CDR3aa: CASSQGGQGLYGYTF
j_gene: TRBJ1-2; v_gene: TRBV27; CDR3aa: CASRKTGVNYGYTF
j_gene: TRBJ2-5; v_gene: TRBV7-3; CDR3aa: CSSSLSAGAETQYF
j_gene: TRBJ2-5; v_gene: TRBV20-1; CDR3aa: CSARGGGLETQYF
j_gene: TRBJ1-1; v_gene: TRBV11-1; CDR3aa: CASSLARSGREAFF